The entry that follows covers one T cell receptor beta chain sequence. Its antigen is still unknown. Amplification yielded TCR beta CDR3 regions, with RNA transcripts as the source. The HTBI set primed first-round TCR CDR3 RT-PCR. TCRdb itself ran the multiplex PCR reads through MiXCR, one entry per CDR3 protein. The sample shows over 350,000 distinct CDR3 sequences, less than 20% of them seen only once. The CDR3 length is 14 residues. Trimming removed 0 bases from V and 7 bases from J, with 11 bases in between. Germline CDR1 and CDR2: KGHDR and SFDVKD. The data were taken from a study of T cells in Graves' hyperthyroidism and ophthalmopathy. Overall study context: Initial diagnosis, before any treatment, was when peripheral blood was collected.

Study-wide results and caveats: Among thyroid clonotypes expanded above 0.001, most also appeared in blood.

Those patients with uncontrolled infection, other autoimmune disease, pregnancy or lactation were excluded. The TCR originated in a man younger than 35 with Graves' ophthalmopathy. The chain combines TRBV24-1 with TRBJ1-2; a possible D gene is TRBD1 (6 bases). The source material was blood. DNA for the CDR3: TGTGCCACCAGTGATTTGCAGGGGACCGGTGGCTACACCTTC. Protein sequence: CATSDLQGTGGYTF.